These T cell receptor beta chains were read from a single sample in a study of cytotoxic CD8 clonotypes in ibrutinib-treated CLL. Here immunoSEQ multiplex PCR was the method, and the copy in TCRdb shows in-frame clones only, minus some. The top ten hold roughly 6.4% of the sample, which has some 200,000 clones, over 65% seen once. The source material was PBMCs, sampled after 12 months of ibrutinib treatment. The source is a human donor with chronic lymphocytic leukemia. CDR3s include the opening cysteine and the closing phenylalanine or tryptophan.

v_call,j_call,cdr3_aa
TRBV5-5,TRBJ2-7,CASSSGQGAYEQYF
TRBV29-1,TRBJ2-7,CSALGGQAYEQYF
TRBV10-2,TRBJ2-1,CASSEIAGGQFF
TRBV27,TRBJ1-6,CASRGAVFNSPLHF
TRBV7-2,TRBJ1-3,CASSWDGVSSGNTIYF
TRBV6-5,TRBJ2-7,CASSYWGGYEQYF
TRBV28,TRBJ2-7,CATMGAGGLYEQYF
TRBV5-1,TRBJ2-6,CASSLGLLSGANVLTF
TRBV9,TRBJ1-6,CASSVVDQRGSPLHF
TRBV19,TRBJ1-1,CASSTPLGRKNTEAFF
TRBV9,TRBJ2-3,CASSVESGFFSTDTQYF
TRBV4-1,TRBJ2-1,CASSLGLYNEQFF
TRBV7-2,TRBJ2-7,CASSLVGQGGSYEQYF